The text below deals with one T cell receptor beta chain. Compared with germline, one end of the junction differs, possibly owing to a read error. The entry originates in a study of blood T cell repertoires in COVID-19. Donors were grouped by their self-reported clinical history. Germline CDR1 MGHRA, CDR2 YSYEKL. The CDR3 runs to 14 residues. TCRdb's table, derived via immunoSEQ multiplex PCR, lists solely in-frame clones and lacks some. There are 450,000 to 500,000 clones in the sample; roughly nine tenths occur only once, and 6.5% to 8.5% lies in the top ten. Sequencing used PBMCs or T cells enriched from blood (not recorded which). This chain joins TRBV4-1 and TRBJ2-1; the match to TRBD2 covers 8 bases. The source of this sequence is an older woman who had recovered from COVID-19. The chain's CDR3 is CASSQDLAAGGLVF. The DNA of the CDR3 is TGCGCCAGCAGCCAAGATCTTGCCGCGGGGGGTTTGGTCTTC.